The source of this T cell receptor beta chain is a study of blood T cell repertoires in COVID-19. About the research overall: From T cells, B-cell-depleted T cells, or PBMCs came the material, which was cDNA or gDNA.

The germline gives CDR1 SGHRS, CDR2 YFSETQ. After removal of 2 bases from V and 4 bases from J, the junction contained 10 bases not matched to a gene. CDR3 length: 16 residues. This table comes from immunoSEQ multiplex PCR, and its TCRdb copy is limited to in-frame clones, with some not included. The sample consists of roughly 200,000 clones, over 75% of them appearing once. The receptor's source is a human donor with active or convalescent COVID-19. The donor label of this sample is uncertain. The chain employs TRBV5-1 and TRBJ2-3; 7 bases agree with TRBD1. Sequenced: peripheral blood. Here the CDR3 DNA reads TGCGCCAGCAGCTTATCCCGGACAGGAGGTGCAGATACGCAGTATTTT. Protein: CASSLSRTGGADTQYF.